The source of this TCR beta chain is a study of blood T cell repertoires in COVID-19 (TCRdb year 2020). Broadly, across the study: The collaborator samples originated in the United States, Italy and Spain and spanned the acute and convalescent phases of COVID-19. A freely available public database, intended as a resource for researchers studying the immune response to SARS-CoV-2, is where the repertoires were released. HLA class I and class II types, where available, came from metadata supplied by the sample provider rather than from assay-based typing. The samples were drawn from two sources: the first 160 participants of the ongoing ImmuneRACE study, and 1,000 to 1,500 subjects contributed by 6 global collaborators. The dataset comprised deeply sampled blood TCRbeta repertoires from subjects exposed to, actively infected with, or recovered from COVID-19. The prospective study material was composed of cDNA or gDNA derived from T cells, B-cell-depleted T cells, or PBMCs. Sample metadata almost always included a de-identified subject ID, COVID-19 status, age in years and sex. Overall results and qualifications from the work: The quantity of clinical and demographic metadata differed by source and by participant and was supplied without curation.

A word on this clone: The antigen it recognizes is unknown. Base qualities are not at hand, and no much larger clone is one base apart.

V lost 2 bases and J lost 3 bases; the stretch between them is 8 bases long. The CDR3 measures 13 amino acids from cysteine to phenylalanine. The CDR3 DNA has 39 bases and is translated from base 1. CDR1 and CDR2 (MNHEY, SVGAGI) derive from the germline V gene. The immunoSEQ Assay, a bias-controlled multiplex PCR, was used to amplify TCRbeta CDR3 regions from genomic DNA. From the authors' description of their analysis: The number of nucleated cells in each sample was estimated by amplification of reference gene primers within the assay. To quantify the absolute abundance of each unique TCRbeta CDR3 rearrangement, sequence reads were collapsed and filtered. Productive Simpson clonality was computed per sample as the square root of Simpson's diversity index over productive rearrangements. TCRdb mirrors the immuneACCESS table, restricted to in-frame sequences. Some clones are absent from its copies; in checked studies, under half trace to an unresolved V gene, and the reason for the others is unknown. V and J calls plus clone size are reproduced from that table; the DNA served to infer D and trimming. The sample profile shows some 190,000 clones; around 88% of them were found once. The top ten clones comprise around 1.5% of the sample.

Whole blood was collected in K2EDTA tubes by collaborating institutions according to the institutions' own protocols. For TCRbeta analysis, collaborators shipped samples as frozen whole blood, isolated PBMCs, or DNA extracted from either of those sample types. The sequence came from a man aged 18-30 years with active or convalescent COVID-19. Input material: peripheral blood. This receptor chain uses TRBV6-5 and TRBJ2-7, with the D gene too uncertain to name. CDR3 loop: CASSYGVLYEQYF. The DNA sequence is TGTGCCAGCAGTTACGGAGTCCTCTACGAGCAGTACTTC.